This T cell receptor (beta chain) was identified in a study of human T cells and chemical hapten exposure. V lost 6 bases to trimming and J lost 0 bases, with 12 bases between them. Germline V gene lookup returns CDR1 MDHEN and CDR2 SYDVKM. The CDR3 loop spans 16 amino acids. TCRdb fed the RACE reads into MiXCR, producing one record per CDR3 protein. In the table there are some 120,000 distinct CDR3 sequences, around an eighth of which are singletons. Time point meaning: patch test 1, 2 weeks after DPC sensitization. Treatment: therapeutic diphenylcyclopropenone sensitization with weekly scalp DPC. Sequencing used whole blood, obtained in connection with sensitization to the hapten diphenylcyclopropenone (DPC). The chain recombines TRBV28 with TRBJ2-6; D may correspond to TRBD1 or TRBD2 (5 bases each). The origin of this receptor is a woman aged 50 to 65 with alopecia areata. Some clones in this sample may be carry-over from other donors' samples. CDR3 coding DNA: TGTGCCAGCAGGGGGGACGGGGACTCTGGGGCCAACGTCCTGACTTTC. Translating gives CASRGDGDSGANVLTF.